The clone carrying this T cell receptor (delta chain) was seen more than once but under ten times. TCRdb attributes to this sequence the protein of a much larger clone, which differs from the DNA translation at residues 5 and 6; a read error is likely, and the protein displayed is translated from the DNA. TCRdb reanalysed the RT-PCR reads via CATT. The repertoire holds about 4,600 delta-chain clones, with 1.9% as singletons. The entry originates in a study of gamma-delta T cells after stem cell transplantation. Sequenced sample: gamma-delta T cells. This TCR came from a human donor. It is not recorded whose cells these are; they may come from a transplant donor.

CDR3 residues: CACDTPGDTRDRKDVYTDKLIF. CDR3 DNA sequence: TGTGCCTGTGACACTCCGGGGGATACGCGGGACCGCAAGGACGTTTACACCGATAAACTCATCTTT. This sequence joins TRDV2 and TRDJ1; 10 bases line up with TRDD3. The CDR3 sequence is 22 residues long. Looked up from germline, CDR1 is GEAIGNYY and CDR2 is EKD. V was pared by 1 base and J by 0 bases, with 22 bases of the junction left unmatched.